The T cell receptor beta chain under discussion was sequenced for a study of OX40 agonist ivuxolimab in advanced cancers. Broader study findings: The 0.1-3.0 mg/kg partial responders had among the lowest clonal expansion. Low normalized T-cell clonal expansion also characterized some of the nonresponders. The study observed clonal expansion of CD4+ and CD8+ blood T cells by week 6 at 0.1 to 3.0 mg/kg.

Some clones are missing from TCRdb's copy, which holds only in-frame ones; the method was immunoSEQ multiplex PCR. The repertoire holds some 25,000 clones, with 75% to 80% as singletons. Blood was sampled at baseline, cycle 4 day 1, and cycle 7 day 1. As to this clone: Its antigen is still unknown.

The CDR3 length is 16 residues. CDR1 SGDLS and CDR2 YYNGEE come from the germline V gene. Trimming at V came to 3 bases and at J to 5 bases, leaving 10 bases not matched to a gene. The sample consisted of CD4+ or CD8+ T cells sorted from blood, taken in a trial of the OX40 agonist ivuxolimab. The TCR originated in an adult with an advanced solid tumor such as melanoma, head and neck, liver or kidney cancer. This rearrangement joins TRBV9 to TRBJ2-2; 7 bases map to TRBD1. The CDR3 region has the DNA TGTGCCAGCAGCGGTCTCGAAGGGGGCGGGACCGGGGAGCTGTTTTTT. Protein: CASSGLEGGGTGELFF.